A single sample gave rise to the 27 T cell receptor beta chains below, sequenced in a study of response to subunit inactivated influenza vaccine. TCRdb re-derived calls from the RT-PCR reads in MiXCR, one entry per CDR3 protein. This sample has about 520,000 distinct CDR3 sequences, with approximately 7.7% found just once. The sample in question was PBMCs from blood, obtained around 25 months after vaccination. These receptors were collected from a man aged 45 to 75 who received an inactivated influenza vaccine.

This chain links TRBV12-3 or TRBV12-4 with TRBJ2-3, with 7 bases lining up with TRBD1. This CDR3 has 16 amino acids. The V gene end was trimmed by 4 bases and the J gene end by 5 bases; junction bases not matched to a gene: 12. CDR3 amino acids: CASSSTGAAFVDTQYF. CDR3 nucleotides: TGTGCCAGCAGTTCCACAGGGGCTGCTTTCGTAGATACGCAGTATTTT.

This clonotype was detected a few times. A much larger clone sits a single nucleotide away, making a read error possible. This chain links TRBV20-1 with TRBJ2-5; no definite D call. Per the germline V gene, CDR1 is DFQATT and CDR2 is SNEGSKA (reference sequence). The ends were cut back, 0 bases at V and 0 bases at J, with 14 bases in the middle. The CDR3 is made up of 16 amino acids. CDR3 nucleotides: TGCAGTGCTAGAGATCTGCTAGGAACAGACCAAGAGACCCAGTACTTC. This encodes CSARDLLGTDQETQYF.

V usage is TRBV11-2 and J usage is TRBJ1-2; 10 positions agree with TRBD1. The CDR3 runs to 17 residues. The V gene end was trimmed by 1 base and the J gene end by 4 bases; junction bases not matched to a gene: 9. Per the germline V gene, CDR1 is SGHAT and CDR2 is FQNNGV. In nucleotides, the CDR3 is TGTGCCAGCAGCTTAGGCCCAGGACAGGGGGGTGGCTATGGCTACACCTTC. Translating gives CASSLGPGQGGGYGYTF. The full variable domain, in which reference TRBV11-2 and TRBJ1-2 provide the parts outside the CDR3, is EAGVAQSPRYKIIEKRQSVAFWCNPISGHATLYWYQQILGQGPKLLIQFQNNGVVDDSQLPKDRFSAERLKGVDSTLKIQPAKLEDSAVYLCASSLGPGQGGGYGYTFGSGTRLTVV.

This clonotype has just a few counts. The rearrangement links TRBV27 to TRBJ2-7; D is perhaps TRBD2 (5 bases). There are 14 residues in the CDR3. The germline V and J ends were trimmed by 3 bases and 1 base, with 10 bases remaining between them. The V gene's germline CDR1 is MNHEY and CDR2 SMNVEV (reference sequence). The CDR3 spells CASSFSRESYEQYF. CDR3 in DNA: TGTGCCAGCAGTTTTAGTAGGGAGTCCTACGAGCAGTACTTC.

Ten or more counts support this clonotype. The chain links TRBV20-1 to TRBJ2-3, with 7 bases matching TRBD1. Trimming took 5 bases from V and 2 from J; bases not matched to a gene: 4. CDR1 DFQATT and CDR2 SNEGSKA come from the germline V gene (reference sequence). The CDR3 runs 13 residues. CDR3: CSAVQGLTDTQYF. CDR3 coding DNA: TGCAGTGCTGTACAGGGGCTCACAGATACGCAGTATTTT.

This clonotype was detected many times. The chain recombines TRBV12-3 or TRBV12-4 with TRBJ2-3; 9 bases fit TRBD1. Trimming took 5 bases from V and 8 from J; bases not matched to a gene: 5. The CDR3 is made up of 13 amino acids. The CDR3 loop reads CASSPLQGATQYF. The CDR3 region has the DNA TGTGCCAGCAGTCCACTACAGGGGGCTACGCAGTATTTT.

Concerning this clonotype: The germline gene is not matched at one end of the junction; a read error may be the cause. CDR3: CATSRDWAPNAEAFF. DNA of the CDR3: TGTGCCACCAGCAGAGATTGGGCACCGAACGCTGAAGCTTTCTTT. V is TRBV15 and J is TRBJ1-1; unclear D gene. This CDR3 region has 15 residues. CDR1 and CDR2 from the germline V gene are LNHNV and YYDKDF (reference sequence).

Here the CDR3 reads CSAQRTGLVDTQYF. The CDR3 nucleotides read TGCAGTGCTCAACGGACCGGGCTGGTCGATACGCAGTATTTT. V gene TRBV20-1 combines with J gene TRBJ2-3, with D unresolved. This CDR3 contains 14 residues. Trimming cost V 5 bases and J 6 bases, with 18 bases left between them. Germline assignment: CDR1 DFQATT and CDR2 SNEGSKA (reference sequence).

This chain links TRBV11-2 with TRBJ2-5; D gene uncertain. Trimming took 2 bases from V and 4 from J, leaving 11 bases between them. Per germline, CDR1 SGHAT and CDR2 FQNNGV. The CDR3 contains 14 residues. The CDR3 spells CASSLSEWRETQYF. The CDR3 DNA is TGTGCCAGCAGCTTATCGGAATGGCGAGAGACCCAGTACTTC.

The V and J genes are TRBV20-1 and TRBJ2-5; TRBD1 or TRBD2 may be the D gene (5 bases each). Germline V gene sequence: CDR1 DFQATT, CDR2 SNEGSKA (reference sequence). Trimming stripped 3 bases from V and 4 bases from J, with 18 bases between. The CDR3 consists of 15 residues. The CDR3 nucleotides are TGCAGTGCTAGTGATCCTGGGGGTGGGTCAGAGACCCAGTACTTC. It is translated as CSASDPGGGSETQYF.

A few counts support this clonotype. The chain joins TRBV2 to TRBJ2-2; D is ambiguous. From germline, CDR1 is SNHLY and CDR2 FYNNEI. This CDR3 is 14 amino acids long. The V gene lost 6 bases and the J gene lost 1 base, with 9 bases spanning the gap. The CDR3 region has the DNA TGTGCCAGCAGGCGGACGGAGAACACCGGGGAGCTGTTTTTT. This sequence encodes CASRRTENTGELFF.

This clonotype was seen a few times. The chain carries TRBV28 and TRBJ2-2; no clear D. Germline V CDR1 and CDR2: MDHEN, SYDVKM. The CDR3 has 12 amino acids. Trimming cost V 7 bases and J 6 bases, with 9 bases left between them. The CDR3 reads CASKKDAGELFF. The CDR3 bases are TGTGCCAGCAAAAAGGATGCCGGGGAGCTGTTTTTT. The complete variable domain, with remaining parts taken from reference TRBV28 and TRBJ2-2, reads DVKVTQSSRYLVKRTGEKVFLECVQDMDHENMFWYRQDPGLGLRLIYFSYDVKMKEKGDIPEGYSVSREKKERFSLILESASTNQTSMYLCASKKDAGELFFGEGSRLTVL.

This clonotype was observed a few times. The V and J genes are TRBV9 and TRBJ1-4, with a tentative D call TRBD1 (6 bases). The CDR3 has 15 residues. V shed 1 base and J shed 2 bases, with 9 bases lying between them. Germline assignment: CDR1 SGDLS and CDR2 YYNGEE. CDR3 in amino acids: CASSVRQGTNEKLFF. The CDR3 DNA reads TGTGCCAGCAGCGTAAGGCAGGGGACTAATGAAAAACTGTTTTTT. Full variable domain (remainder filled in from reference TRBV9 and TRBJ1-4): DSGVTQTPKHLITATGQRVTLRCSPRSGDLSVYWYQQSLDQGLQFLIQYYNGEERAKGNILERFSAQQFPDLHSELNLSSLELGDSALYFCASSVRQGTNEKLFFGSGTQLSVL.

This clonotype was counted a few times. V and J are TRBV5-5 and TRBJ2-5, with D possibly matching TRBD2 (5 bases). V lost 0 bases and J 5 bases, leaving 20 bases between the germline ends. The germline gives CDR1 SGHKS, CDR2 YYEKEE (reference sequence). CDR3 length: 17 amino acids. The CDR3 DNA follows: TGTGCCAGCAGCTTGGGAACCACTCTAGTAGAGCGGGAGACCCAGTACTTC. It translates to CASSLGTTLVERETQYF.

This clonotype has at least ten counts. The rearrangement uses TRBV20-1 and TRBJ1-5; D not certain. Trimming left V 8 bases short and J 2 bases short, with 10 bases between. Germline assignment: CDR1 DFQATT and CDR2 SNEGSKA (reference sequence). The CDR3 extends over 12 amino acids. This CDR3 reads CSRGMGNQPQHF. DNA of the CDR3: TGCAGTCGCGGGATGGGCAATCAGCCCCAGCATTTT.

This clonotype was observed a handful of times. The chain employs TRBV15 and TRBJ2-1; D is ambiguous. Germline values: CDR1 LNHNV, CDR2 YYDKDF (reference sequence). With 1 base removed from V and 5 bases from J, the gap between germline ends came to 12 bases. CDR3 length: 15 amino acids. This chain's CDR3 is CATSRASPSNNEQFF. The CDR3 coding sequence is TGTGCCACCAGCAGAGCTTCGCCGTCTAACAATGAGCAGTTCTTC.

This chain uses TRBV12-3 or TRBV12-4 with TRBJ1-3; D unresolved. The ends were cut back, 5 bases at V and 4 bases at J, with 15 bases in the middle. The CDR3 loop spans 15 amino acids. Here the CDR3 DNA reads TGTGCCAGCAGTACTCGACCAACCTCGGGAAACACCATATATTTT. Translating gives CASSTRPTSGNTIYF.

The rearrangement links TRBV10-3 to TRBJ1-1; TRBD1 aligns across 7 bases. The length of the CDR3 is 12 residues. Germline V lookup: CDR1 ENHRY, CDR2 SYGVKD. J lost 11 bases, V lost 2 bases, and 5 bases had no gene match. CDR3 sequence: CAISEGDRLAFF. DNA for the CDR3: TGTGCCATCAGTGAGGGGGACAGATTGGCTTTCTTT.

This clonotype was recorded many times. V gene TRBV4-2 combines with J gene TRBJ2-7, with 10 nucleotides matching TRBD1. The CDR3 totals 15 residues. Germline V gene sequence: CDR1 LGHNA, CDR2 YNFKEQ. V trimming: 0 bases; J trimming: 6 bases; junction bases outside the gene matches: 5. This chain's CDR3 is CASSQDSTGGLEQYF. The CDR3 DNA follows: TGTGCCAGCAGCCAAGATTCGACAGGGGGCCTCGAGCAGTACTTC.

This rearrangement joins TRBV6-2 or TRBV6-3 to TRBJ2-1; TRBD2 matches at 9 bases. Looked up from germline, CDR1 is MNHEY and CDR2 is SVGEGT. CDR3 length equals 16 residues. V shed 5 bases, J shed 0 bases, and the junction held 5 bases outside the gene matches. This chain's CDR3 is CASSTLAGLSYNEQFF. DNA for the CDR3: TGTGCCAGCAGTACTCTAGCGGGGCTCTCCTACAATGAGCAGTTCTTC.

CDR3 DNA sequence: TGCAGTGCTAGGGCCGCGGGACTAGCGGCTACCGGGGAGCTGTTTTTT. Translation: CSARAAGLAATGELFF. The chain carries TRBV20-1 and TRBJ2-2; 11 bases line up with TRBD2. With 3 bases clipped from V and 5 bases from J, the junction kept 8 bases outside the gene matches. This CDR3 has 16 amino acids. Germline values: CDR1 DFQATT, CDR2 SNEGSKA (reference sequence).

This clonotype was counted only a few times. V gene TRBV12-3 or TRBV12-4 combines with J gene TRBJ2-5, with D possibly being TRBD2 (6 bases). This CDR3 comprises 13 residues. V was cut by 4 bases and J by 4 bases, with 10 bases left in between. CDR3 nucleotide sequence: TGTGCCAGCAGTTGGCGGGACGGAGAGACCCAGTACTTC. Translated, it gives CASSWRDGETQYF.

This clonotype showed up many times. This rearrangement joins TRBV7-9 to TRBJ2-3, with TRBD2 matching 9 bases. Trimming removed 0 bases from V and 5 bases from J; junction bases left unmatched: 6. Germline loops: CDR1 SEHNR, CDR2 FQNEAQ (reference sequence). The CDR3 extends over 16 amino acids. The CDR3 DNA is TGTGCCAGCAGCTTAGCGCGGGAGGGCCAGATAGATACGCAGTATTTT. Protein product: CASSLAREGQIDTQYF. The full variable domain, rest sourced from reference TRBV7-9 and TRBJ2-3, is DTGVSQNPRHKITKRGQNVTFRCDPISEHNRLYWYRQTLGQGPEFLTYFQNEAQLEKSRLLSDRFSAERPKGSFSTLEIQRTEQGDSAMYLCASSLAREGQIDTQYFGPGTRLTVL.

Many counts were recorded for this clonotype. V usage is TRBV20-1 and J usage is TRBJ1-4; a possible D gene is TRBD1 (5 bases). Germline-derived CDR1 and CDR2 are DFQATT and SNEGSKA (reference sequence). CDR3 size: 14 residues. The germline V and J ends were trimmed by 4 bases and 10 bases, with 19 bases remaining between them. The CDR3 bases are TGCAGTGCTACCCGGGACCACTCGAGGGGAAAACTGTTTTTT. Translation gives CSATRDHSRGKLFF.

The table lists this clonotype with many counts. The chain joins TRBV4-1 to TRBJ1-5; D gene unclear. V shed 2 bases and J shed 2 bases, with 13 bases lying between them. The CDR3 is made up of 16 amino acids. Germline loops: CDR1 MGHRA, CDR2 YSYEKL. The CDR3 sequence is CASSQMGSRRNQPQHF. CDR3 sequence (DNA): TGCGCCAGCAGCCAAATGGGGTCCCGACGCAATCAGCCCCAGCATTTT.

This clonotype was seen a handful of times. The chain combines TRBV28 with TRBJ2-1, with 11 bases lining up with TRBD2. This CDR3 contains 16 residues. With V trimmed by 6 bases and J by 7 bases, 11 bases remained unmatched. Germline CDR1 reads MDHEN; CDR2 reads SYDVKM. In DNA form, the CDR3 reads TGTGCCAGCAGCCCGATTAGCGGGAGGGCCGAAAATGAGCAGTTCTTC. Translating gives CASSPISGRAENEQFF.

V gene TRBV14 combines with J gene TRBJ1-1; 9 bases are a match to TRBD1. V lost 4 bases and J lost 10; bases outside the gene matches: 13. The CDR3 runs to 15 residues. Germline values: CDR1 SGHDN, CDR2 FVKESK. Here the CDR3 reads CASSLMGITGGRAFF. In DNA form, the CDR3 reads TGTGCCAGCAGCCTGATGGGAATCACAGGGGGCCGAGCTTTCTTT.